The clone carrying this TCR beta chain occurred a few times. This sample was included in a study of identical twins. CDR3 size: 15 residues. Trimming removed 1 base at V and 3 bases at J, with 11 bases between. The germline gives CDR1 SGHDT, CDR2 YYEEEE. MiXCR was run by TCRdb on the 5' RACE reads, yielding one entry per CDR3 protein. The sample carries fewer than 550,000 distinct CDR3 sequences, roughly an eighth recorded once. Separately, the same data were catalogued under a study of yellow fever vaccine responses in identical twins.

The TCR sequence derives from a woman under 30 in good health. Sequencing input: CD4+ T cells sorted from blood. The chain carries TRBV5-6 and TRBJ1-5, with a possible D match to TRBD1 (5 bases). CDR3 nucleotides: TGTGCCAGCAGCTTGAGGGACGGATCCAATCAGCCCCAGCATTTT. It specifies CASSLRDGSNQPQHF.